What follows is one TCR beta chain and its context. The table came from immunoSEQ multiplex PCR; TCRdb's copy has only in-frame clones and leaves some out. The table shows around 30,000 clones, with roughly 90% occurring only once. This entry belongs to a study of chemoradiotherapy in HPV16-positive cancers. CDR1 and CDR2 from the germline V gene are SGHTA and FQGTGA. Trimming stripped 5 bases from V and 4 bases from J, with 9 bases between. This CDR3 contains 12 residues. The sequencing here drew on blood, taken from a patient who underwent chemoradiotherapy. The clonotype was recovered from a human donor with HPV-associated anogenital cancer. The chain joins TRBV7-3 to TRBJ2-7; D might be TRBD1 (6 bases). The CDR3 sequence: CASSQGFYEQYF. CDR3 nucleotide sequence: TGTGCCAGCAGCCAGGGGTTTTACGAGCAGTACTTC.